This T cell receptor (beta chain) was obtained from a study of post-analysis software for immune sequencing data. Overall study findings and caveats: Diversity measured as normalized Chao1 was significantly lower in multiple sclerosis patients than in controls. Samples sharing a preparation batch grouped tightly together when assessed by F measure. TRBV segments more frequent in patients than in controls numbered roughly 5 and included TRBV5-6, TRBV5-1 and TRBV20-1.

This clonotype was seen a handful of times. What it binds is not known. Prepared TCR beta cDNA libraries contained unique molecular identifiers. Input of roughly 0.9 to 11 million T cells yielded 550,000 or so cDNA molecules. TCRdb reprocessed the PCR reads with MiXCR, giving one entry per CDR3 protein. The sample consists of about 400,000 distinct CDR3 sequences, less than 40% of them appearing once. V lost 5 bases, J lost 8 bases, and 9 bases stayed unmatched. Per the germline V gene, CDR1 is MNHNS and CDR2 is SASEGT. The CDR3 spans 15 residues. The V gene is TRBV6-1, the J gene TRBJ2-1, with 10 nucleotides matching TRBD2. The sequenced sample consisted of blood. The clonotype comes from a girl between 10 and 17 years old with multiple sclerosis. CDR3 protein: CASSRGLARGDEQFF. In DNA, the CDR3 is TGTGCCAGCAGTAGGGGACTAGCGCGGGGTGATGAGCAGTTCTTC.